The 10 T cell receptor beta chains presented below share a single source sample, sequenced in a study of cytomegalovirus exposure and HLA in healthy donors. This PCR relied on a set of 60 Vbeta primers and 13 Jbeta primers. Some clones are missing from TCRdb's copy, which holds only in-frame ones; the method was immunoSEQ multiplex PCR. Altogether 100,000 to 150,000 clones are present, approximately 82% being singletons, with the ten largest covering approximately 2.6%. The specimen was PBMCs. These TCRs come from a boy aged 2 to 9 in good health and CMV-seronegative.

This chain links TRBV5-6 with TRBJ1-2, with D perhaps matching TRBD1 (6 bases). The V gene lost 1 base and the J gene lost 6 bases, with 13 bases spanning the gap. The CDR3 has 14 residues. From germline, CDR1 is SGHDT and CDR2 YYEEEE. The CDR3 sequence: CASSLLRGRDGYTF. As DNA, the CDR3 is TGTGCCAGCAGCTTGCTCAGGGGTAGAGATGGCTACACCTTC.

The chain links TRBV19 to TRBJ2-5, with D tentatively TRBD1 (5 bases). There are 12 residues in the CDR3. Germline CDR1 reads LNHDA; CDR2 reads SQIVND (reference sequence). The germline V and J ends were trimmed by 5 bases and 7 bases, with 11 bases remaining between them. The CDR3 loop is CASSLTVGTQYF. In DNA form, the CDR3 reads TGTGCCAGTAGTTTGACAGTGGGGACCCAGTACTTC.

This clone came up once. V usage is TRBV6-4 and J usage is TRBJ2-1; 13 bases align to TRBD2. V lost 2 bases and J lost 10; bases outside the gene matches: 5. The germline CDR1 and CDR2 sequences are MRHNA and SNTAGT. This CDR3 spans 15 amino acids. In DNA, the CDR3 is TGTGCCAGCAGTGACCAGGGACTAGCGGGGCGAGAGCAGTTCTTC. This encodes CASSDQGLAGREQFF.

CDR3 DNA sequence: TGTGCCAGCAGCAAACCTCCGGTCGGGGGGCGCGAGCAGTACTTC. Translating gives CASSKPPVGGREQYF. This sequence joins TRBV7-9 and TRBJ2-7; D perhaps matches TRBD2 (7 bases). The CDR3 has 15 amino acids. Trimming shortened V by 5 bases and J by 6 bases, and 20 bases separated the two germline ends. Germline V CDR1 and CDR2: SEHNR, FQNEAQ (reference sequence).

The genes are TRBV5-8 and TRBJ1-6; 7 bases are a match to TRBD1. The CDR3 spans 16 residues. V shed 4 bases and J 10 bases; nucleotides not matched to a gene: 14. CDR1 and CDR2 (germline): SGHTS, YDEGEE. The CDR3 is CASSLSGTEGISPLHF. The CDR3 DNA reads as TGTGCCAGCAGCCTTAGCGGGACAGAGGGAATATCACCCCTCCACTTT. Full variable domain (rest looked up from reference TRBV5-8 and TRBJ1-6): EAGVTQSPTHLIKTRGQQATLRCSPISGHTSVYWYQQALGLGLQFLLWYDEGEERNRGNFPPRFSGRQFPNYSSELNVNALELEDSALYLCASSLSGTEGISPLHFGNGTRLTVT.

This chain joins TRBV7-3 and TRBJ2-5, with no clear D. CDR1 is SGHTA, CDR2 FQGTGA, per germline. The V end was cut by 2 bases, the J end by 5 bases, with 9 bases between. CDR3 length: 13 residues. CDR3 amino acids: CASSLRVLETQYF. CDR3 DNA sequence: TGTGCCAGCAGCTTACGGGTCCTGGAGACCCAGTACTTC.

The gene calls are TRBV6-6 and TRBJ1-5; D is possibly TRBD1 (5 bases). Trimming took off 4 bases at V and 0 bases at J, with 13 bases between the two ends. This CDR3 has 16 residues. The germline V gene has CDR1 MNHNY and CDR2 SVGAGI (reference sequence). CDR3 protein: CASSSRDRDSNQPQHF. CDR3 bases: TGTGCCAGCAGTTCCCGAGACAGAGATAGCAATCAGCCCCAGCATTTT.

The V gene is TRBV15, the J gene TRBJ2-1; 8 nucleotides align to TRBD1. This CDR3 has 15 amino acids. J lost 10 bases, V lost 0 bases, and 8 bases had no gene match. Germline CDR1 reads LNHNV; CDR2 reads YYDKDF (reference sequence). The CDR3 spells CATSRDMTGVGEQFF. Written as DNA, the CDR3 is TGTGCCACCAGCAGAGATATGACAGGGGTTGGGGAGCAGTTCTTC.

The chain joins TRBV6-6 to TRBJ1-5; a possible D gene is TRBD1 (5 bases). The V end was cut by 0 bases, the J end by 5 bases, with 14 bases between. CDR3 length equals 16 residues. Germline V CDR1 and CDR2: MNHNY, SVGAGI (reference sequence). The CDR3 nucleotides are TGTGCCAGCAGTTACTCTGGATCCAGGGTTGATCAGCCCCAGCATTTT. This gives the protein CASSYSGSRVDQPQHF.

This clone was observed a single time. The chain carries TRBV27 and TRBJ2-7; 9 positions match TRBD1. This CDR3 contains 14 residues. The V segment lost 5 bases and the J segment 6 bases; nucleotides outside the gene matches: 8. Germline-derived CDR1 and CDR2 are MNHEY and SMNVEV (reference sequence). The CDR3: CASSPRTGVGEQYV. Written as DNA, the CDR3 is TGTGCCAGCAGTCCCCGGACAGGGGTAGGCGAGCAGTACGTC.